The sequence of this T cell receptor (beta chain) was determined in a study of blood T cell repertoires in COVID-19. Whole-study context: The samples span acute and convalescent COVID-19 from the United States, Italy and Spain. PBMCs, B-cell-depleted T cells, or T cells were the source of the cDNA or gDNA that made up the material.

CDR1 MDHEN and CDR2 SYDVKM come from the germline V gene. V was trimmed by 2 bases and J by 11 bases, leaving 10 bases between them. The CDR3 is 13 residues long. TCRdb's copy holds only in-frame clones and misses some; the assay was immunoSEQ multiplex PCR. The repertoire holds 100,000 to 150,000 clones, around 76% seen once, with approximately 5.9% in the top ten. Those enrolled in Seattle joined during active infection and were followed longitudinally afterward. The chain recombines TRBV28 with TRBJ1-6; D might be TRBD1 (6 bases). The sample taken for sequencing was peripheral blood. This clonotype was obtained from a man aged 80 or over with COVID-19, enrolled during active disease. CDR3 nucleotides: TGTGCCAGCAGTTTACCAGACAGGACACCCCTCCACTTT. Its protein product is CASSLPDRTPLHF.